Listed below are T cell receptor beta chains from one sample, sequenced in a study of shared clonotypes between healthy human individuals. This table comes from immunoSEQ multiplex PCR, and its TCRdb copy is limited to in-frame clones, with some not included. The table lists about half a million clones, 70% to 80% of them singletons. The sequenced sample consisted of PBMCs. These TCRs come from a woman in her forties in good health. Some clones in this sample may be carry-over from other donors' samples. Each CDR3 is given with its conserved first and last residue. The D gene is left open where the match is weak. Not every row has a clone size; where given, it reads once, few, many or a size class.

V: TRBV11-2; J: TRBJ2-3; D: -; size: -; DNA: TGTGCCAGCAGCCCGAGGACCCAAACGCAGTATTTT; CDR3: CASSPRTQTQYF
V: TRBV18; J: TRBJ2-7; D: TRBD2; size: -; DNA: TGTGCCAGCTCACCCGGGACTAGCGGGTCCTACGAGCAGTACTTC; CDR3: CASSPGTSGSYEQYF
V: TRBV9; J: TRBJ1-1; D: -; size: -; DNA: TGTGCCAGCAGCCGTCCCTCCTTCGGGGAGAACACTGAAGCTTTCTTT; CDR3: CASSRPSFGENTEAFF
V: TRBV28; J: TRBJ1-2; D: TRBD1; size: -; DNA: TGTGCCAGCAGTTTACCTGACAGGGGGCCCTATGGCTACACCTTC; CDR3: CASSLPDRGPYGYTF
V: TRBV5-1; J: TRBJ2-7; D: -; size: many; DNA: TGCGCCAGCAGCTTGGAAGTCAGCTACGAGCAGTACTTC; CDR3: CASSLEVSYEQYF
V: TRBV7-8; J: TRBJ1-1; D: -; size: -; DNA: TGTGCCAGCAGCTTCTACAGAGACACTGAAGCTTTCTTT; CDR3: CASSFYRDTEAFF
V: TRBV5-5; J: TRBJ2-7; D: -; size: few; DNA: TGTGCCAAACGTCCCCGGACACTGTTCTACGAGCAGTACTTC; CDR3: CAKRPRTLFYEQYF
V: TRBV7-2; J: TRBJ1-2; D: -; size: -; DNA: TGTGCCAGCAGCTTAGAAGGGACGGGAGGCTACACCTTC; CDR3: CASSLEGTGGYTF
V: TRBV11-1; J: TRBJ2-7; D: TRBD1; size: -; DNA: TGTGCCAGCAGCTTAGGACAGGGCGTCAACGAGCAGTACTTC; CDR3: CASSLGQGVNEQYF
V: TRBV28; J: TRBJ1-4; D: -; size: -; DNA: TGTGCCAGCAGGAAAAATCGATTGGGTGAAAAACTGTTTTTT; CDR3: CASRKNRLGEKLFF
V: TRBV30; J: TRBJ2-1; D: -; size: many; DNA: TGTGCCTGGAGGAGCTCCTACAATGAGCAGTTCTTC; CDR3: CAWRSSYNEQFF
V: TRBV5-1; J: TRBJ2-3; D: -; size: -; DNA: TGCGCCAGCAGCTTCGGACAAGCAGCTAGCACAGATACGCAGTATTTT; CDR3: CASSFGQAASTDTQYF
V: TRBV9; J: TRBJ2-2; D: -; size: -; DNA: TGTGCCAGCAGCCCAGCCCCCCTCACCGGGGAGCTGTTTTTT; CDR3: CASSPAPLTGELFF
V: TRBV5-6; J: TRBJ2-5; D: TRBD2; size: -; DNA: TGTGCCAGCAGCTTGGCGGGAGGAGGTGAGACCCAGTACTTC; CDR3: CASSLAGGGETQYF
V: TRBV19; J: TRBJ1-2; D: -; size: -; DNA: TGTGCCAGTAGTATCCGGCCAGATGCTGGCTACACCTTC; CDR3: CASSIRPDAGYTF
V: TRBV28; J: TRBJ1-1; D: TRBD1; size: -; DNA: TGTGCCAGCAGTTTGGGGACAGAATACACTGAAGCTTTCTTT; CDR3: CASSLGTEYTEAFF
V: TRBV15; J: TRBJ2-5; D: TRBD2; size: -; DNA: TGTGCCACCAGCAGAGATCGGGCGGGAGTGGCCCAGTACTTC; CDR3: CATSRDRAGVAQYF
V: TRBV7-9; J: TRBJ2-7; D: -; size: -; DNA: TGTGCCAGCACTCTAGGAGGGGCCAGCTCCTACGAGCAGTACTTC; CDR3: CASTLGGASSYEQYF
V: TRBV7-2; J: TRBJ2-3; D: -; size: -; DNA: TGTGCCAGCAGCTTACCCAGCACAGATACGCAGTATTTT; CDR3: CASSLPSTDTQYF
V: TRBV5-5; J: TRBJ1-2; D: TRBD1; size: -; DNA: TGTGCCAGCAGCGGATACGGCGGGCAGGGGGTTTATGGCTACACCTTC; CDR3: CASSGYGGQGVYGYTF
V: TRBV5-1; J: TRBJ1-1; D: TRBD1; size: -; DNA: TGCGCCAGCAGCCCAATTGAGACAGGGGGCACTGAAGCTTTCTTT; CDR3: CASSPIETGGTEAFF
V: TRBV7-6; J: TRBJ2-3; D: TRBD2; size: -; DNA: TGTGCCAGCAGCGGGGGACTAGCGGGAGGAACAGATACGCAGTATTTT; CDR3: CASSGGLAGGTDTQYF
V: TRBV20-1; J: TRBJ2-7; D: -; size: -; DNA: TGCAGTGCCTTGGGCTACGAGCAGTACTTC; CDR3: CSALGYEQYF
V: TRBV10-3; J: TRBJ2-7; D: TRBD2; size: -; DNA: TGTGCCATCAGTGAAGTGGCGGGAGTAGACGAGCAGTACTTC; CDR3: CAISEVAGVDEQYF
V: TRBV15; J: TRBJ1-5; D: TRBD1; size: -; DNA: TGTGCCACCAGCAGAGGGGACAGCAGCAATCAGCCCCAGCATTTT; CDR3: CATSRGDSSNQPQHF
V: TRBV29-1; J: TRBJ2-1; D: TRBD2; size: -; DNA: TGCAGCGTTGCGGGACTAGCGGGAGGGGATGAGCAGTTCTTC; CDR3: CSVAGLAGGDEQFF
V: TRBV30; J: TRBJ1-1; D: -; size: -; DNA: TGTGCCTGGAGCCGGACTGAAGCTTTCTTT; CDR3: CAWSRTEAFF
V: TRBV20-1; J: TRBJ1-4; D: -; size: -; DNA: TGCAGTGGAATCGAACTGGAAAAACTGTTTTTT; CDR3: CSGIELEKLFF
V: TRBV10-2; J: TRBJ2-1; D: TRBD2; size: -; DNA: TGCGCCAGCAGTGAGAGGACTAGCGGATACAATGAGCAGTTCTTC; CDR3: CASSERTSGYNEQFF
V: TRBV7-2; J: TRBJ2-1; D: TRBD2; size: -; DNA: TGTGCCAGCAGGCGCCTAGCGGAGGGATTGAATGAGCAGTTCTTC; CDR3: CASRRLAEGLNEQFF
V: TRBV29-1; J: TRBJ1-2; D: -; size: -; DNA: TGCAGCGTTGGAGGGGTCAACTATGGCTACACCTTC; CDR3: CSVGGVNYGYTF
V: TRBV5-1; J: TRBJ1-1; D: -; size: many; DNA: TGCGCCAGCAGGTTATCAGGGGCAGAAACTGAAGCTTTCTTT; CDR3: CASRLSGAETEAFF
V: TRBV5-4; J: TRBJ1-1; D: TRBD1; size: -; DNA: TGTGCCAGCAGCCCCCGACAGGGGAACACTGAAGCTTTCTTT; CDR3: CASSPRQGNTEAFF
V: TRBV5-8; J: TRBJ2-7; D: -; size: -; DNA: TGTGCCAGCAGCTTGGATCCGGGTATCTCCGAGCAGTACTTC; CDR3: CASSLDPGISEQYF
V: TRBV28; J: TRBJ2-3; D: TRBD1; size: -; DNA: TGTGCCAGCATCCAGGGGGAGCGCACAGATACGCAGTATTTT; CDR3: CASIQGERTDTQYF
V: TRBV5-6; J: TRBJ2-7; D: -; size: -; DNA: TGTGCCAGCAGCTCGTTGGGAGGCGTGTCCGAGCAGTACTTC; CDR3: CASSSLGGVSEQYF
V: TRBV18; J: TRBJ1-1; D: -; size: once; DNA: TGTGCCAGCTCTCCAGACTGGAACACTGAAGCTTTCTTT; CDR3: CASSPDWNTEAFF
V: TRBV15; J: TRBJ2-3; D: -; size: -; DNA: TGTGCCACCAGCAGAGATGGCAGTAGCACAGATACGCAGTATTTT; CDR3: CATSRDGSSTDTQYF
V: TRBV4-1; J: TRBJ2-7; D: TRBD2; size: few; DNA: TGCGCCAGCAGCCAAGGGTGGACTAGCGGGTTCTCCTACGAGCAGTACTTC; CDR3: CASSQGWTSGFSYEQYF
V: TRBV2; J: TRBJ2-1; D: -; size: -; DNA: TGTGCCAGCAGCAAAATGGACAGACCGATCTACAATGAGCAGTTCTTC; CDR3: CASSKMDRPIYNEQFF
V: TRBV4-1; J: TRBJ2-5; D: -; size: -; DNA: TGCGCCAGCAGCCAAGATCGGTGGGTACAAGAGACCCAGTACTTC; CDR3: CASSQDRWVQETQYF
V: TRBV5-1; J: TRBJ2-3; D: TRBD2; size: once; DNA: TGCGCCAGCAGCTCGGTGGCTAGCGGGAGTGGCTTCACAGATACGCAGTATTTT; CDR3: CASSSVASGSGFTDTQYF
V: TRBV7-7; J: TRBJ2-5; D: -; size: -; DNA: TGTGCTAGCAGCTTAGCGTTTTCGGGGCAAGAGACCCAGTACTTC; CDR3: CASSLAFSGQETQYF
V: TRBV5-6; J: TRBJ2-7; D: -; size: -; DNA: TGTGCCAGCAGCCCCTGGGGGTTCGCCTACGAGCAGTACTTC; CDR3: CASSPWGFAYEQYF
V: TRBV7-2; J: TRBJ1-2; D: -; size: -; DNA: TGTGCCAGCAGCCCCCGAACAGGCCGAGCTAACTATGGCTACACCTTC; CDR3: CASSPRTGRANYGYTF
V: TRBV7-4; J: TRBJ1-4; D: -; size: -; DNA: TGTGCCAGCAGCCACCTCGCGGGGCGAAATGAAAAACTGTTTTTT; CDR3: CASSHLAGRNEKLFF
V: TRBV29-1; J: TRBJ2-3; D: TRBD2; size: -; DNA: TGCAGCGTTAAGGGACTATGGATGACAGATACGCAGTATTTT; CDR3: CSVKGLWMTDTQYF
V: TRBV6-5; J: TRBJ2-5; D: -; size: -; DNA: TGTGCCAGCAGTTACAATGTTTGGGGCACCCGCGAGGAGCAGTACTTC; CDR3: CASSYNVWGTREEQYF
V: TRBV4-2; J: TRBJ1-1; D: -; size: -; DNA: TGTGCCAGCAGCCAAGATCTACTGGCGCAGCTGAACACTGAAGCTTTCTTT; CDR3: CASSQDLLAQLNTEAFF
V: TRBV19; J: TRBJ1-1; D: TRBD1; size: -; DNA: TGTGCCAGTAGTATTAATGGGGACAGGGAGAACGCTGAAGCTTTCTTT; CDR3: CASSINGDRENAEAFF
V: TRBV18; J: TRBJ2-2; D: -; size: -; DNA: TGTGCCAGCTCACCATACTTTACCGGGGAGCTGTTTTTT; CDR3: CASSPYFTGELFF
V: TRBV9; J: TRBJ2-3; D: TRBD2; size: many; DNA: TGTGCCAGCAGCGCCGGGGGGACGCTAACAGATACGCAGTATTTT; CDR3: CASSAGGTLTDTQYF
V: TRBV13; J: TRBJ2-1; D: -; size: -; DNA: TGTGCCAGCAGCACGTTAGCGTTTTACAATGAGCAGTTCTTC; CDR3: CASSTLAFYNEQFF
V: TRBV29-1; J: TRBJ1-1; D: -; size: -; DNA: TGCAGCGTTTCTCTACCGGGGGCGCTGGGGACTGAAGCTTTCTTT; CDR3: CSVSLPGALGTEAFF
V: TRBV4-1; J: TRBJ2-7; D: -; size: -; DNA: TGCGCCAGCAGCCAAGGAGCACTCTACGAGCAGTACTTC; CDR3: CASSQGALYEQYF
V: TRBV14; J: TRBJ2-1; D: -; size: -; DNA: TGTGCCAGCAGCCAGGTAATCAATGAGCAGTTCTTC; CDR3: CASSQVINEQFF
V: TRBV5-4; J: TRBJ2-5; D: -; size: -; DNA: TGTGCCAGCAGCCGGGACCCTGAAGAGACCCAGTACTTC; CDR3: CASSRDPEETQYF
V: TRBV18; J: TRBJ2-1; D: -; size: -; DNA: TGTGCCAGCTCGCCAGGCCGACAGAGCTCCTACAATGAGCAGTTCTTC; CDR3: CASSPGRQSSYNEQFF
V: TRBV28; J: TRBJ1-1; D: -; size: -; DNA: TGTGCCAGCAGTTTGGGCACTCCCTTACGGGCTTTCTTT; CDR3: CASSLGTPLRAFF